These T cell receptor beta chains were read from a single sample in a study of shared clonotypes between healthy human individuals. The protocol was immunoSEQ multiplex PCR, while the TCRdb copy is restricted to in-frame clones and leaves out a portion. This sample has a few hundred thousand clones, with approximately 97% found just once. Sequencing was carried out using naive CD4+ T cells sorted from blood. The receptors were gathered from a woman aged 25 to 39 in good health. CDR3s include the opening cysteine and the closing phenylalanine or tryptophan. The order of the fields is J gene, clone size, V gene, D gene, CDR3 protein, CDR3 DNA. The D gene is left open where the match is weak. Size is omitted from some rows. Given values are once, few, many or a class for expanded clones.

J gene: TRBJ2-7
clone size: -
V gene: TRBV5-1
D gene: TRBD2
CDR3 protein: CASSPTRAGVEQYF
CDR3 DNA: TGCGCCAGCAGCCCGACGAGGGCGGGGGTCGAGCAGTACTTC

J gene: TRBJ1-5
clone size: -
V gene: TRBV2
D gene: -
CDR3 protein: CASSPLDRFNQPQHF
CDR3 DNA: TGTGCCAGCAGTCCTCTAGACAGGTTCAATCAGCCCCAGCATTTT

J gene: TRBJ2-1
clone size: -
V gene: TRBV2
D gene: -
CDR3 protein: CASRSYNEQFF
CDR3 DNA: TGTGCCAGCAGGTCCTACAATGAGCAGTTCTTC

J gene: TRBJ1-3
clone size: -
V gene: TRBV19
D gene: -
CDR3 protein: CASKWTSTGNTIYF
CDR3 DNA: TGTGCCAGTAAGTGGACATCTACTGGAAACACCATATATTTT

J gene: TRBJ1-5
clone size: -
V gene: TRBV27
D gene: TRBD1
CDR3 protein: CASSSARGTGGFEQPQHF
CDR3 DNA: TGTGCCAGCAGTTCTGCTCGGGGGACAGGGGGCTTCGAACAGCCCCAGCATTTT

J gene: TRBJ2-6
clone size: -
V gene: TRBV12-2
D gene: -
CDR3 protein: CAIPGQGTSGANVLTF
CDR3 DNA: TGTGCAATACCGGGACAGGGCACCTCTGGGGCCAACGTCCTGACTTTC

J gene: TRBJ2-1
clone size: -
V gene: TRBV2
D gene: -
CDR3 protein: CASSSLTRSSYNEQFF
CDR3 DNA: TGTGCCAGCAGCTCACTGACAAGAAGCTCCTACAATGAGCAGTTCTTC

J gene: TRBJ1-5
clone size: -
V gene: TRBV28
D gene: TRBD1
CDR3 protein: CASSEDRGRNQPQHF
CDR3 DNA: TGTGCCAGCAGTGAAGACAGGGGCCGGAATCAGCCCCAGCATTTT

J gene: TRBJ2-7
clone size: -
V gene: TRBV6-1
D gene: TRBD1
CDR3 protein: CASSGRDRDPYEQYF
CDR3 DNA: TGTGCCAGCAGCGGTCGGGACAGGGACCCCTACGAGCAGTACTTC

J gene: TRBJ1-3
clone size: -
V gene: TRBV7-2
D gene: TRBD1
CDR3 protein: CASSLGQGSGNTIYF
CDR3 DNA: TGTGCCAGCAGCCTCGGACAGGGCTCTGGAAACACCATATATTTT

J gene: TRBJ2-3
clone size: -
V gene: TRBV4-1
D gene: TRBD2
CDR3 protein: CASSPPPLAGRTDTQYF
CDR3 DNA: TGCGCCAGCAGCCCCCCCCCGCTAGCGGGAAGAACAGATACGCAGTATTTT

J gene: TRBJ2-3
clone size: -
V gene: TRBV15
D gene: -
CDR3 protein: CATSRDKGSGTDTQYF
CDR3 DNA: TGTGCCACCAGCAGAGATAAGGGATCAGGCACAGATACGCAGTATTTT

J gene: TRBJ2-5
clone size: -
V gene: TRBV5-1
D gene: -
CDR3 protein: CASSRGLGETQYF
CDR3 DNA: TGCGCCAGCAGCCGGGGCTTGGGGGAGACCCAGTACTTC

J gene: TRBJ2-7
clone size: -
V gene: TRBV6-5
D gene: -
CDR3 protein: CASSYSGGGSYEQYF
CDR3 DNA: TGTGCCAGCAGTTACTCGGGGGGCGGTTCTTACGAGCAGTACTTC

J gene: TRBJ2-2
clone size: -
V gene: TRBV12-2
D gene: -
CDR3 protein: CASRVLQGATGELFF
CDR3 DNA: TGTGCAAGTCGCGTATTACAGGGTGCCACCGGGGAGCTGTTTTTT

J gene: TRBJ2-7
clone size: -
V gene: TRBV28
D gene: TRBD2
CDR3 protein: CASSSGGGPEQYF
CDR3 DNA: TGTGCCAGCAGTTCCGGGGGGGGGCCCGAGCAGTACTTC

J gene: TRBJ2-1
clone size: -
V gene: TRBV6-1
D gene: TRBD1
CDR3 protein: CASSELAQGALLNEQFF
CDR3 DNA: TGTGCCAGCAGTGAACTAGCTCAGGGGGCTCTTTTGAATGAGCAGTTCTTC

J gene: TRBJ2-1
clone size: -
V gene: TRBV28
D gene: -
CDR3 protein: CASSLPQTGIEQFF
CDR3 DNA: TGTGCCAGCAGTTTACCTCAAACAGGGATTGAGCAGTTCTTC

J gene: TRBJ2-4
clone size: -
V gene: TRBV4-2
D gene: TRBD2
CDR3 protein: CASSPQLAVATNIQYF
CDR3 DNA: TGTGCCAGCAGCCCCCAACTAGCGGTGGCGACAAACATTCAGTACTTC

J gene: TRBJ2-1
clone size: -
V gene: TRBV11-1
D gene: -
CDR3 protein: CASSSGEGNEQFF
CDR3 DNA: TGTGCCAGCAGCTCGGGGGAAGGGAATGAGCAGTTCTTC

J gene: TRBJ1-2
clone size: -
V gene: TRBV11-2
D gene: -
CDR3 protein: CASSTDVGVHGYTF
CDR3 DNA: TGTGCCAGCAGCACTGACGTTGGGGTTCATGGCTACACCTTC

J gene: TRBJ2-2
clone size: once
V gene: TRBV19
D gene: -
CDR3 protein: CASSIIGTNTGELFF
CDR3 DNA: TGTGCCAGTAGTATAATCGGGACTAACACCGGGGAGCTGTTTTTT

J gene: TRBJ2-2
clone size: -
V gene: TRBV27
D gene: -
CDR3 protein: CASKRWGQGTNTGELFF
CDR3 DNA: TGTGCCAGCAAACGTTGGGGTCAGGGGACGAACACCGGGGAGCTGTTTTTT

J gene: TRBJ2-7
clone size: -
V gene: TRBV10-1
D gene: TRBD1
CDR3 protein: CASSDFRQGVGEQYF
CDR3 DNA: TGCGCCAGCAGTGACTTCCGACAGGGGGTCGGGGAGCAGTACTTC

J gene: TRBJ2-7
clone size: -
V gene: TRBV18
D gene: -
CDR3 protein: CASSPLWRDYQYF
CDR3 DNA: TGTGCCAGCTCACCACTTTGGCGCGACTACCAGTACTTC

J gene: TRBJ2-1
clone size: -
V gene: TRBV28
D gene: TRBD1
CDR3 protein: CASSLAQGARDEQFF
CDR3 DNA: TGTGCCAGCAGTTTGGCCCAGGGGGCGCGGGATGAGCAGTTCTTC

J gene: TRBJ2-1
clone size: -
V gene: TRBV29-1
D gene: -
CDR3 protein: CSVTNTGNLKSGEQFF
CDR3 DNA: TGCAGCGTGACTAATACCGGGAACCTAAAATCCGGTGAGCAGTTCTTC

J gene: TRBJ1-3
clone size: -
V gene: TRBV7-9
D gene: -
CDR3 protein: CASSLALRDGGSGNTIYF
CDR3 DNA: TGTGCCAGCAGCTTAGCTCTCCGCGACGGGGGCTCTGGAAACACCATATATTTT

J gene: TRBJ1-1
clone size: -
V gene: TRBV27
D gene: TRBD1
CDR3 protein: CASSRQGLGTEAFF
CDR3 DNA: TGTGCCAGCAGTCGACAGGGGCTGGGGACTGAAGCTTTCTTT

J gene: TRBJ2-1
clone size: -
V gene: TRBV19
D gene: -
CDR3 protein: CASSITGVSYNEQFF
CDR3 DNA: TGTGCCAGTAGTATCACCGGTGTCTCCTACAATGAGCAGTTCTTC

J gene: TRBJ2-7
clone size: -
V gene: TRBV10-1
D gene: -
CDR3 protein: CASSVSQGGEQYF
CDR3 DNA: TGCGCCAGCAGTGTTTCACAGGGAGGGGAGCAGTACTTC

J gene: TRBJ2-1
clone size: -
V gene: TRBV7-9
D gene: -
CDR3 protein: CASSFGQLKGELTYNEQFF
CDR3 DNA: TGTGCCAGCAGCTTTGGGCAGCTCAAGGGGGAGTTAACCTACAATGAGCAGTTCTTC

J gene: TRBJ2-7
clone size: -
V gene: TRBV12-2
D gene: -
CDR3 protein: CASRLDSRASGYYEQYF
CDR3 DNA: TGTGCAAGTCGCTTAGATTCACGGGCTAGCGGATACTACGAGCAGTACTTC

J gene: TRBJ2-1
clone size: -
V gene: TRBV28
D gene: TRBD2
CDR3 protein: CASISGAGGTYNEQFF
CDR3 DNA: TGTGCCAGCATCTCGGGGGCGGGAGGGACCTACAATGAGCAGTTCTTC

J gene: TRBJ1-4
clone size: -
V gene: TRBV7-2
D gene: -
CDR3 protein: CASSLVRTSTNEKLFF
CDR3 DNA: TGTGCCAGCAGCTTAGTACGGACATCAACTAATGAAAAACTGTTTTTT

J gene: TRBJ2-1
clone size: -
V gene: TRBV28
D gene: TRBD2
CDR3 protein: CASSVGTSGLHTQFF
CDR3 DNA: TGTGCCAGCAGTGTAGGGACTAGCGGTTTACATACGCAGTTCTTC

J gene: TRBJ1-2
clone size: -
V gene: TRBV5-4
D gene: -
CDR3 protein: CASSSAYGSSEPYTF
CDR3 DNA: TGTGCCAGCAGCTCCGCCTATGGATCGAGCGAACCTTACACCTTC

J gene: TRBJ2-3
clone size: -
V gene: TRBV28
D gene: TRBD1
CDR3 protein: CASSLGTGGDVGDTQYF
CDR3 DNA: TGTGCCAGCAGTTTAGGGACAGGGGGCGACGTTGGAGATACGCAGTATTTT

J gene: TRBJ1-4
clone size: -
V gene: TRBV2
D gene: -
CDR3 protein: CASSAEKLFF
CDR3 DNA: TGTGCCAGCAGTGCAGAAAAACTGTTTTTT

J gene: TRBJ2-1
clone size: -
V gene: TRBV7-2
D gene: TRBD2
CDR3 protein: CASSRTSGAEQFF
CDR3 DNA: TGTGCCAGCAGCCGGACTAGCGGGGCTGAGCAGTTCTTC

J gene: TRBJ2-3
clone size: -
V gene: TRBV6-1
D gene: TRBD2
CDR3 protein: CASKASGNTDTQYF
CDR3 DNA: TGTGCCAGTAAGGCTAGCGGGAACACAGATACGCAGTATTTT

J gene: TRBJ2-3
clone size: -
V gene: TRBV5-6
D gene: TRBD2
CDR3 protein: CASSLAIAGGSTDTQYF
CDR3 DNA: TGTGCCAGCAGCTTGGCAATAGCGGGAGGGAGCACAGATACGCAGTATTTT

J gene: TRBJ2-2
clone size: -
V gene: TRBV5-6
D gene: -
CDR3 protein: CASSLRPGTGELFF
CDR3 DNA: TGTGCCAGCAGCTTGAGACCCGGCACCGGGGAGCTGTTTTTT

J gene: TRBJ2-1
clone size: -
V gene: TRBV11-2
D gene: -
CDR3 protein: CASTEQSSYNEQFF
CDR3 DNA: TGTGCCAGCACCGAACAGAGCTCCTACAATGAGCAGTTCTTC

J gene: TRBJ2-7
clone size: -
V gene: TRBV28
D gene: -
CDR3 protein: CASSPARQGPSPYF
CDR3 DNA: TGTGCCAGCAGTCCCGCCCGGCAGGGTCCTTCCCCGTACTTC

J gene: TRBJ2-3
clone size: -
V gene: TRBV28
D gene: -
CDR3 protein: CASSRGDLDTQYF
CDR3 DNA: TGTGCCAGCAGTCGAGGGGATTTAGATACGCAGTATTTT

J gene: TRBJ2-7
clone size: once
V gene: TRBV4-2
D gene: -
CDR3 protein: CASSASGWRGSSYEQYF
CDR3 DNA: TGTGCCAGCAGCGCAAGTGGATGGCGGGGAAGCTCCTACGAGCAGTACTTC

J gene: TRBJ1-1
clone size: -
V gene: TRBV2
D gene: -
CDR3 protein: CASSVRRLGNTEAFF
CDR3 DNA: TGTGCCAGCAGTGTTCGGCGGCTGGGGAACACTGAAGCTTTCTTT

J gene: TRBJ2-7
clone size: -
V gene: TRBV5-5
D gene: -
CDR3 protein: CASSLSVSSYEQYF
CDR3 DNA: TGTGCCAGCAGCTTATCCGTAAGCTCCTACGAGCAGTACTTC

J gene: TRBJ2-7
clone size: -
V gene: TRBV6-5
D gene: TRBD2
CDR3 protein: CASRREAGGSYEQYF
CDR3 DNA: TGTGCCAGCAGGCGCGAAGCGGGAGGCTCCTACGAGCAGTACTTC

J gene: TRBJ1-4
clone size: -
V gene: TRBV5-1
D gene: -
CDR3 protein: CASTPQGATNEKLFF
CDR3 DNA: TGCGCCAGCACCCCCCAGGGTGCAACTAATGAAAAACTGTTTTTT

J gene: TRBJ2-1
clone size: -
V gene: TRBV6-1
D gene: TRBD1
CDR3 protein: CASSETGTAYYNEQFF
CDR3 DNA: TGTGCCAGCAGTGAGACCGGGACAGCTTACTACAATGAGCAGTTCTTC

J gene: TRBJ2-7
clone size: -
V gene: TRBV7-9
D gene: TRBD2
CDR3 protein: CASSLVDGGEQYF
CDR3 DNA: TGTGCCAGCAGCTTAGTAGACGGGGGGGAGCAGTACTTC

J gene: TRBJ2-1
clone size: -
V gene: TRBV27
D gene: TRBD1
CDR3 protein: CASSTPARRRQGAGNEQFF
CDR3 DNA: TGTGCCAGCAGTACCCCAGCTAGACGACGACAGGGGGCGGGGAATGAGCAGTTCTTC

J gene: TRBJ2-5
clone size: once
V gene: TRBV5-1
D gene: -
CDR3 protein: CASSLAGVGETQYF
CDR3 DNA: TGCGCCAGCAGCTTGGCAGGGGTCGGAGAGACCCAGTACTTC

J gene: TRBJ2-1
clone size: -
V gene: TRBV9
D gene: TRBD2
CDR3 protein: CASSPGGLAVYNEQFF
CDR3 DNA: TGTGCCAGCAGCCCAGGGGGACTAGCGGTCTACAATGAGCAGTTCTTC

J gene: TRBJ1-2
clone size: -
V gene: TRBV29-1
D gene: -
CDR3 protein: CSALAQDGYGYTF
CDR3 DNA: TGCAGCGCCCTTGCCCAGGACGGCTATGGCTACACCTTC

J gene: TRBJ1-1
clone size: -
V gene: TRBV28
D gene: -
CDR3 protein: CASSFGWNEAFF
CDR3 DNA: TGTGCCAGCAGTTTTGGGTGGAATGAAGCTTTCTTT